What follows are 30 T cell receptor beta chains derived from one specimen sequenced in a study of blood T cell repertoires in COVID-19. Sequenced by immunoSEQ multiplex PCR; TCRdb stores in-frame clones only, minus some. This sample has 250,000 or so clones; 75% to 95% occur once, and the top ten carry approximately 3%. The sequenced material came from PBMCs or T cells enriched from blood (not recorded which). The receptor source for this set is a man in his forties who had been exposed to COVID-19.

This rearrangement joins TRBV7-2 to TRBJ1-6, with 9 bases matching TRBD1. V lost 0 bases and J lost 7; bases outside the gene matches: 1. This CDR3 region has 15 residues. The germline CDR1 and CDR2 sequences are SGHTA and FQGNSA. The CDR3 loop reads CASSLAGQGNSPLHF. Written as DNA, the CDR3 is TGTGCCAGCAGCTTAGCGGGACAGGGCAATTCACCCCTCCACTTT.

The V call is TRBV11-3, the J call TRBJ1-4; 7 bases line up with TRBD1. After removal of 5 bases from V and 4 bases from J, the junction contained 7 bases not matched to a gene. CDR3 length: 15 residues. The germline V gene encodes CDR1 SGHNT and CDR2 YENEEA. CDR3 in amino acids: CASSQPGQYNEKLFF. CDR3 in DNA: TGTGCCAGCAGCCAACCGGGACAGTATAATGAAAAACTGTTTTTT.

This rearrangement joins TRBV13 to TRBJ2-1; a possible D gene is TRBD2 (6 bases). The CDR3 runs 12 residues. Germline values: CDR1 PRHDT, CDR2 FYEKMQ (reference sequence). Trimming pared 5 bases from V and 7 bases from J, leaving 9 bases between. The chain's CDR3 is CASSRLGNEQFF. DNA for the CDR3: TGTGCCAGCAGCCGACTAGGAAATGAGCAGTTCTTC.

The genes are TRBV19 and TRBJ1-3, with 11 bases that match TRBD1. Germline-derived CDR1 and CDR2 are LNHDA and SQIVND (reference sequence). There are 14 residues in the CDR3. Trimming removed 3 bases from V and 6 bases from J; junction bases left unmatched: 1. The CDR3 sequence is CASSMGQGENTIYF. DNA of the CDR3: TGTGCCAGTAGTATGGGACAGGGGGAAAACACCATATATTTT. The complete variable domain, with remaining parts taken from reference TRBV19 and TRBJ1-3, reads DGGITQSPKYLFRKEGQNVTLSCEQNLNHDAMYWYRQDPGQGLRLIYYSQIVNDFQKGDIAEGYSVSREKKESFPLTVTSAQKNPTAFYLCASSMGQGENTIYFGEGSWLTVV.

The chain carries TRBV7-9 and TRBJ2-5; no firm D call. V shed 6 bases and J shed 4 bases, with 12 bases lying between them. The CDR3 is 13 residues long. CDR1 is SEHNR, CDR2 FQNEAQ, per germline (reference sequence). The CDR3 sequence: CASRPPLGETQYF. In DNA, the CDR3 is TGTGCCAGCAGACCGCCTCTCGGAGAGACCCAGTACTTC.

V and J are TRBV6-1 and TRBJ2-3, with D possibly TRBD1 on 6 matching bases. This CDR3 comprises 15 residues. The ends were cut back, 2 bases at V and 4 bases at J, with 13 bases in the middle. Per the germline V gene, CDR1 is MNHNS and CDR2 is SASEGT. The CDR3 DNA reads TGTGCCAGCAGTGAAAAGGTGGCAGGGGCAGATACGCAGTATTTT. This sequence encodes CASSEKVAGADTQYF.

The CDR3 sequence: CASSQTGEETQYF. The DNA of the CDR3 is TGTGCCAGCAGCCAGACAGGGGAAGAGACCCAGTACTTC. This chain uses TRBV5-6 with TRBJ2-5, with TRBD1 matching over 8 bases. The CDR3 runs to 13 residues. V lost 4 bases to trimming and J lost 3 bases; unmatched junction nucleotides: 2. Germline CDR1 and CDR2: SGHDT and YYEEEE.

V and J are TRBV28 and TRBJ1-1; TRBD1 might be the D (6 bases). The CDR3 has 13 amino acids. Germline assignment: CDR1 MDHEN and CDR2 SYDVKM. Between the trimmed V and J ends, which lost 3 bases and 4 bases, there was a span of 9 bases. The CDR3 loop is CASSFGGRTEAFF. CDR3 bases: TGTGCCAGCAGTTTCGGGGGGCGCACTGAAGCTTTCTTT.

The genes are TRBV5-6 and TRBJ2-4; a weak D match, TRBD2 (5 bases). This CDR3 has 14 amino acids. Deletions cut 4 bases from V and 0 bases from J, with 8 bases between. Germline V gives CDR1 SGHDT, CDR2 YYEEEE. CDR3 sequence reads: CASSEGSAKNIQYF. The DNA for the CDR3 is TGTGCCAGCAGCGAGGGTTCAGCCAAAAACATTCAGTACTTC.

The chain recombines TRBV30 with TRBJ2-3; D is possibly TRBD2 (5 bases). V dropped 0 bases and J dropped 4 bases, with 8 bases sitting between them. The CDR3 has 13 amino acids. CDR1 is GTSNPN, CDR2 SVGIG, per germline (reference sequence). The CDR3 protein is CAWSVLAPDTQYF. CDR3 sequence (DNA): TGTGCCTGGAGTGTATTAGCGCCAGATACGCAGTATTTT.

J is TRBJ1-2 and V is TRBV27, with D hard to call. The CDR3 length is 15 residues. Germline loops: CDR1 MNHEY, CDR2 SMNVEV (reference sequence). V was cut by 4 bases and J by 8 bases, with 20 bases left in between. CDR3 sequence reads: CASSSGGRRRQGYTF. As DNA, the CDR3 is TGTGCCAGCAGTTCCGGTGGTCGGAGGCGTCAGGGCTACACCTTC.

The chain links TRBV25-1 to TRBJ2-2, with D maybe TRBD1 (6 bases). Germline CDR1 MGHDK, CDR2 SYGVNS. This CDR3 is 16 amino acids long. Trimming left V 0 bases short and J 6 bases short, with 14 bases between. Here the CDR3 DNA reads TGTGCCAGCAGTGAATATGTTGCAGGGGTCGCCGGGGAGCTGTTTTTT. This translates into CASSEYVAGVAGELFF.

In this sample, this clone turned up once. The rearrangement links TRBV5-6 to TRBJ1-1, with 9 bases fitting TRBD1. Germline assignment: CDR1 SGHDT and CDR2 YYEEEE. Trimming took 7 bases from V and 10 from J; bases not matched to a gene: 17. CDR3 size: 15 residues. CDR3 sequence: CASQPISGQGSRAFF. Here the CDR3 DNA reads TGTGCCAGCCAACCCATATCCGGACAGGGGAGTCGAGCTTTCTTT.

This chain uses TRBV5-1 with TRBJ2-7; unclear D gene. CDR1 is SGHRS, CDR2 YFSETQ, per germline. This CDR3 has 13 residues. V shed 0 bases and J shed 3 bases, with 7 bases lying between them. Here the CDR3 DNA reads TGCGCCAGCAGCTTGGAAAGTAGCTACGAGCAGTACTTC. Translating it yields CASSLESSYEQYF.

V usage is TRBV3-1 (or the pseudogene TRBV3-2) and J usage is TRBJ1-2; no clear D gene. The germline CDR1 and CDR2 sequences are LGHDT and YNNKEL (reference sequence). The CDR3 consists of 14 residues. Trimming took 0 bases from V and 6 from J, leaving 11 bases between them. This chain's CDR3 is CASSQESRSNGYTF. As DNA, the CDR3 is TGTGCCAGCAGCCAAGAATCGAGGTCCAATGGCTACACCTTC.

This chain joins TRBV7-9 and TRBJ1-2; 10 positions match TRBD1. Germline CDR1 is SEHNR and CDR2 is FQNEAQ (reference sequence). CDR3 length: 14 residues. V was pared by 3 bases and J by 4 bases, with 2 bases of the junction left unmatched. The CDR3 spells CASSFRDRGYGYTF. The CDR3 coding sequence is TGTGCCAGCAGCTTCCGGGACAGGGGCTATGGCTACACCTTC.

V is TRBV30 and J is TRBJ1-5; 7 bases align to TRBD1. The CDR3 has 14 amino acids. Germline loops: CDR1 GTSNPN, CDR2 SVGIG (reference sequence). With 0 bases clipped from V and 3 bases from J, the junction kept 2 bases outside the gene matches. This CDR3 reads CAWSVGQYNQPQHF. The CDR3 bases are TGTGCCTGGAGTGTGGGACAGTACAATCAGCCCCAGCATTTT.

The chain combines TRBV30 with TRBJ1-5; D might be TRBD1 (5 bases). The ends were cut back, 3 bases at V and 6 bases at J, with 12 bases in the middle. Germline CDR1 and CDR2: GTSNPN and SVGIG (reference sequence). The CDR3 is 13 amino acids. This CDR3 reads CAWRRGLGQPQHF. CDR3 bases: TGTGCCTGGAGGCGGGGACTCGGTCAGCCCCAGCATTTT.

The chain carries TRBV7-9 and TRBJ2-7; the match to TRBD1 covers 7 bases. Germline CDR1 is SEHNR and CDR2 is FQNEAQ (reference sequence). The CDR3 sequence is 16 residues long. Trimming removed 5 bases from V and 5 bases from J; junction bases left unmatched: 15. The CDR3 sequence is CASSLNGQVFLHEQYF. The CDR3 DNA reads TGTGCCAGCAGCCTAAACGGACAGGTCTTTTTGCACGAGCAGTACTTC. Full variable domain (rest looked up from reference TRBV7-9 and TRBJ2-7): DTGVSQNPRHKITKRGQNVTFRCDPISEHNRLYWYRQTLGQGPEFLTYFQNEAQLEKSRLLSDRFSAERPKGSFSTLEIQRTEQGDSAMYLCASSLNGQVFLHEQYFGPGTRLTVT.

The J gene is TRBJ2-5, the V gene TRBV27; a possible D gene is TRBD1 (6 bases). The CDR3 spans 14 residues. Germline CDR1 reads MNHEY; CDR2 reads SMNVEV (reference sequence). The V and J ends lost 6 bases and 5 bases respectively, with 16 bases between them. Written as DNA, the CDR3 is TGTGCCAGCAGCCCTAAAACAGGGTTGGAGACCCAGTACTTC. It yields the protein CASSPKTGLETQYF.

CDR3 residues: CASSPSASGVYTIYF. The CDR3 nucleotides read TGTGCCAGCAGCCCCTCGGCCTCAGGCGTATACACCATATATTTT. The V and J genes are TRBV9 and TRBJ1-3; D remains ambiguous. Germline lookup yields CDR1 SGDLS and CDR2 YYNGEE. V lost 4 bases to trimming and J lost 8 bases, with 19 bases between them. This CDR3 spans 15 amino acids. Variable domain in full (rest from reference TRBV9 and TRBJ1-3): DSGVTQTPKHLITATGQRVTLRCSPRSGDLSVYWYQQSLDQGLQFLIQYYNGEERAKGNILERFSAQQFPDLHSELNLSSLELGDSALYFCASSPSASGVYTIYFGEGSWLTVV.

The chain has TRBV5-1 and TRBJ2-1, with 7 bases identical to TRBD1. Trimming took 0 bases from V and 2 from J; bases not matched to a gene: 5. CDR1 and CDR2 (germline): SGHRS, YFSETQ. The CDR3 is 16 residues long. CDR3 in amino acids: CASSLEGASTYNEQFF. CDR3 sequence (DNA): TGCGCCAGCAGCTTGGAGGGGGCGTCTACCTACAATGAGCAGTTCTTC.

Concerning this clone itself: The same CDR3 is also encoded by other DNA sequences in this sample. The rearrangement joins TRBV11-3 to TRBJ1-1, with D perhaps matching TRBD1 (5 bases). CDR1 is SGHNT and CDR2 is YENEEA in the germline V gene. V lost 5 bases, J lost 0 bases, and 10 bases lay in between. The CDR3 sequence is 14 residues long. The CDR3 region is CASSGRDLNTEAFF. The DNA for the CDR3 is TGTGCCAGCAGCGGTCGGGACTTGAACACTGAAGCTTTCTTT.

The V call is TRBV27, the J call TRBJ1-1; TRBD1 matches 11 bases. The CDR3 runs to 15 residues. Losses at the gene ends were 5 bases for V and 4 bases for J; bases not matched to a gene: 6. Germline loops: CDR1 MNHEY, CDR2 SMNVEV (reference sequence). The CDR3 here is CASSPPGTGGTEAFF. CDR3 nucleotide sequence: TGTGCCAGCAGTCCCCCCGGGACAGGGGGCACTGAAGCTTTCTTT.

This sequence joins TRBV5-4 and TRBJ2-3; TRBD2 agrees at 8 bases. The CDR3 extends over 15 amino acids. Losses at the gene ends were 1 base for V and 4 bases for J; bases not matched to a gene: 5. CDR1 is SGHNT and CDR2 is YYREEE in the germline V gene (reference sequence). CDR3: CASSLREGLADTQYF. CDR3 bases: TGTGCCAGCAGCTTGCGGGAGGGCCTCGCAGATACGCAGTATTTT. The entire variable domain, with the rest obtained from reference TRBV5-4 and TRBJ2-3, is as follows: ETGVTQSPTHLIKTRGQQVTLRCSSQSGHNTVSWYQQALGQGPQFIFQYYREEENGRGNFPPRFSGLQFPNYSSELNVNALELDDSALYLCASSLREGLADTQYFGPGTRLTVL.

This clone was picked up one time. The V call is TRBV19, the J call TRBJ2-6; D might be TRBD1 (6 bases). The CDR3 contains 16 residues. V was cut by 4 bases and J by 4 bases, with 14 bases left in between. CDR1 LNHDA and CDR2 SQIVND come from the germline V gene (reference sequence). CDR3 DNA sequence: TGTGCCAGTAGTACATATACAGGGAAAGGGGCCAACGTCCTGACTTTC. The encoded protein is CASSTYTGKGANVLTF.

The chain uses TRBV5-1 and TRBJ1-1; no firm D call. This CDR3 region has 11 residues. The germline CDR1 and CDR2 sequences are SGHRS and YFSETQ. V lost 0 bases to trimming and J lost 8 bases, with 5 bases between them. CDR3 nucleotide sequence: TGCGCCAGCAGCTTGGGGCAGGAAGCTTTCTTT. Residues: CASSLGQEAFF. Variable domain in full (rest from reference TRBV5-1 and TRBJ1-1): KAGVTQTPRYLIKTRGQQVTLSCSPISGHRSVSWYQQTPGQGLQFLFEYFSETQRNKGNFPGRFSGRQFSNSRSEMNVSTLELGDSALYLCASSLGQEAFFGQGTRLTVV.

This clone was detected only a few times. The genes are TRBV4-1 and TRBJ2-7, with a weak D call TRBD2 (7 bases). V was trimmed by 1 base and J by 4 bases, leaving 17 bases between them. The CDR3 is made up of 16 amino acids. Looked up from germline, CDR1 is MGHRA and CDR2 is YSYEKL. Here the CDR3 DNA reads TGCGCCAGCAGCCAAGTTGGTTCCCGGGGGGCTTACGAGCAGTACTTC. It codes for CASSQVGSRGAYEQYF.

This chain joins TRBV6-5 and TRBJ2-6; D is unclear. Per germline, CDR1 MNHEY and CDR2 SVGAGI. V was trimmed by 6 bases and J by 0 bases, leaving 6 bases between them. The CDR3 spans 14 residues. CDR3 amino acids: CASSLSSGANVLTF. The CDR3 DNA sequence: TGTGCCAGCAGCCTAAGCTCTGGGGCCAACGTCCTGACTTTC.

The gene calls are TRBV7-2 and TRBJ1-4, with 9 positions matching TRBD1. The CDR3 spans 15 residues. Germline V lookup: CDR1 SGHTA, CDR2 FQGNSA. With V trimmed by 4 bases and J by 7 bases, 7 bases remained unmatched. CDR3 sequence (DNA): TGTGCCAGCAGCTCAATGGGACAGGGTGGTGAAAAACTGTTTTTT. It codes for CASSSMGQGGEKLFF.